This TCR beta chain was retrieved from a study of blood T cell repertoires in COVID-19. Study summary: The United States, Italy and Spain supplied acute and convalescent COVID-19 samples. PBMCs, B-cell-depleted T cells, or T cells were the source of the cDNA or gDNA that made up the material.

Original methodology: Reference gene primer amplification gave estimated nucleated cell counts. Clones were read by immunoSEQ multiplex PCR, and TCRdb kept only the in-frame ones, dropping some. V, J and clone size were drawn from that table, and D and trimming were deduced from the DNA. The table records about 81,000 clones, roughly 75% of them present only once. CDR1 is MNHEY, CDR2 SVGAGI, per germline. Trimming shortened V by 2 bases and J by 0 bases, and 11 bases separated the two germline ends. This CDR3 comprises 16 residues. This clone was seen just once. The chain combines TRBV6-5 with TRBJ1-3, with D maybe TRBD1 (5 bases). This clonotype was sampled from a woman in her forties or fifties with acute or convalescent COVID-19. Sample: peripheral blood. The CDR3 nucleotides are TGTGCCAGCAGTTACAGGAGGGGCAGCTCTGGAAACACCATATATTTT. It is translated as CASSYRRGSSGNTIYF.